Listed here is a single TCR beta chain. Sequencing was performed with immunoSEQ multiplex PCR; in TCRdb, only in-frame clones are kept and a portion is missing. The sample has fewer than 150,000 clones, roughly 89% seen once. The sample belongs to a study of Ad26.COV2.S vaccination and SARS-CoV-2 variants. There are 13 residues in the CDR3. Germline V gives CDR1 MGHDK, CDR2 SYGVNS. V shed 9 bases, J shed 4 bases, and the junction held 5 bases outside the gene matches. This chain connects TRBV25-1 to TRBJ2-7; 11 nucleotides agree with TRBD2. The specimen comprised peripheral blood, sampled after recovery from COVID-19. The clonotype comes from a human donor who had recovered from COVID-19. The CDR3 loop is CASGTSGLYEQYF. DNA for the CDR3: TGTGCCAGTGGGACTAGCGGACTGTACGAGCAGTACTTC.